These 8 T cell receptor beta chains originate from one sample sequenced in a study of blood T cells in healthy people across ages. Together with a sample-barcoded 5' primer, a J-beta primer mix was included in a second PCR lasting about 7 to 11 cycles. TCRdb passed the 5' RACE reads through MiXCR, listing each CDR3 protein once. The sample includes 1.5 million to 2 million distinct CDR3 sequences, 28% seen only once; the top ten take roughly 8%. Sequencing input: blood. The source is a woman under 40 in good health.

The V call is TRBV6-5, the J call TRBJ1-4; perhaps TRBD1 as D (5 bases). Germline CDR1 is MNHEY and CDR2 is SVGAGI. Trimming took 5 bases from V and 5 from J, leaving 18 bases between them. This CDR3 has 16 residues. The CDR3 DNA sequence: TGTGCCAGCAGTGGTCGGTTCGGGGCCGCGAATGAAAAACTGTTTTTT. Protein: CASSGRFGAANEKLFF.

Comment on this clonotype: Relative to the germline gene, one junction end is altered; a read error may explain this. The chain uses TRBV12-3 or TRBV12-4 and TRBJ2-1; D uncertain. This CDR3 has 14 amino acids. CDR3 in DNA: TGTGCCAGCAGTTTTAAGGGCCTGCGGAATGTGCAGTTCTTC. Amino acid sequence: CASSFKGLRNVQFF.

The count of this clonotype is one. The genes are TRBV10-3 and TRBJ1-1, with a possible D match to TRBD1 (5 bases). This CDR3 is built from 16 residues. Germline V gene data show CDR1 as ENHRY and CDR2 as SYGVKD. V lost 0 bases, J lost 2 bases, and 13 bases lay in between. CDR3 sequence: CAISESGAGLNTEAFF. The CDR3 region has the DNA TGTGCCATCAGTGAGTCCGGGGCAGGGCTAAACACTGAAGCTTTCTTT.

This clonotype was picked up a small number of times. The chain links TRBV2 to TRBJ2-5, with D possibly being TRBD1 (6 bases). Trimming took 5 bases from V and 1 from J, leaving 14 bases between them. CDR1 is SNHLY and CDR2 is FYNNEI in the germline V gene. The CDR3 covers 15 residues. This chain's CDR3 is CASSFRTAIQETQYF. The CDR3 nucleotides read TGTGCCAGCAGTTTTAGGACAGCCATCCAAGAGACCCAGTACTTC.

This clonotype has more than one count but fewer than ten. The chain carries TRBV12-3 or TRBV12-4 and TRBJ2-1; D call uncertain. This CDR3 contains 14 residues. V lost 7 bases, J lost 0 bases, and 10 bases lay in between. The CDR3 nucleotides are TGTGCCAGCAAACCCGGCAGCTCCTACAATGAGCAGTTCTTC. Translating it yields CASKPGSSYNEQFF.

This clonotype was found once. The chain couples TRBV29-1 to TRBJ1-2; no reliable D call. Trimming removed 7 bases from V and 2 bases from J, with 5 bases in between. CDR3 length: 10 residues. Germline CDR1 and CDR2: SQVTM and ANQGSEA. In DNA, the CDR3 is TGCAGCGACGGGAACTATGGCTACACCTTC. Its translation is CSDGNYGYTF.

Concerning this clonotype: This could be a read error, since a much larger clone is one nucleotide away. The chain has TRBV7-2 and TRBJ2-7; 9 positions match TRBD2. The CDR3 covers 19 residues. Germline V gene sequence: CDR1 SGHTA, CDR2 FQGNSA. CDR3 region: CACSFRASGNGWGTYEQYF. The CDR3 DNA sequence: TGTGCCTGCAGTTTCAGGGCTAGCGGGAACGGGTGGGGTACCTACGAGCAGTACTTC.

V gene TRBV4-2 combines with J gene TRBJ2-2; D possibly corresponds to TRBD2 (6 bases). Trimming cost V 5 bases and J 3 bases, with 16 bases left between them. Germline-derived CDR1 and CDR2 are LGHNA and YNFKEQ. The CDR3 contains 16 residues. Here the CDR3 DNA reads TGTGCCAGCAGCAAAGGGGTAGCGGCGGACACCGGGGAGCTGTTTTTT. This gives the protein CASSKGVAADTGELFF.